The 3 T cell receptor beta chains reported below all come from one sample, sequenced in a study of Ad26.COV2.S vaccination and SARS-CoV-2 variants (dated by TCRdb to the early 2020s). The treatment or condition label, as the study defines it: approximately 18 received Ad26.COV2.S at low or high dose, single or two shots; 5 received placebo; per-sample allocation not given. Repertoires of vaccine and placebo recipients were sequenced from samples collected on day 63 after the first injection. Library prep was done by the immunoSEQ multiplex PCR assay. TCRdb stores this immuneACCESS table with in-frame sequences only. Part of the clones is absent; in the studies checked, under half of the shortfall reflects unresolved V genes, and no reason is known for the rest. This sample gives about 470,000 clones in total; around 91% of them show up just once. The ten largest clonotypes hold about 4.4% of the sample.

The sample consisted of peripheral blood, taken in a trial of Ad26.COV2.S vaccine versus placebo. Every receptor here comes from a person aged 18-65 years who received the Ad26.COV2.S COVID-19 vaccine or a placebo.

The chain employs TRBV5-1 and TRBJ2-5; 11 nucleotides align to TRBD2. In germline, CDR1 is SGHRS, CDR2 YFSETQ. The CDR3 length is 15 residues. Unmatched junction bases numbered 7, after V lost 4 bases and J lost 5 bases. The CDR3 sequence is CASSPGLAGRETQYF. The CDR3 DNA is TGCGCCAGCAGCCCCGGACTAGCGGGCAGGGAGACCCAGTACTTC. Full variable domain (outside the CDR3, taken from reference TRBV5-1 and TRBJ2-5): KAGVTQTPRYLIKTRGQQVTLSCSPISGHRSVSWYQQTPGQGLQFLFEYFSETQRNKGNFPGRFSGRQFSNSRSEMNVSTLELGDSALYLCASSPGLAGRETQYFGPGTRLLVL.

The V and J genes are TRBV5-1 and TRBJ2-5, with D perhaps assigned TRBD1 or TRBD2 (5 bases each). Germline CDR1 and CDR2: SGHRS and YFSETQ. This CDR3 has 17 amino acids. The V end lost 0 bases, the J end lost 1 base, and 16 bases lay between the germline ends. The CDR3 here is CASSLGLRAGSQETQYF. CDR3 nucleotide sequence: TGCGCCAGCAGCTTGGGTCTCCGAGCAGGGAGCCAAGAGACCCAGTACTTC.

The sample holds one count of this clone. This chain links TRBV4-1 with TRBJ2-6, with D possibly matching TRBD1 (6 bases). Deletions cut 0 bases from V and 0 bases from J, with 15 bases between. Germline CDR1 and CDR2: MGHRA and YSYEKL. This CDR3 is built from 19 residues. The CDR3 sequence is CASSQEGRYRDSGANVLTF. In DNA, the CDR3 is TGCGCCAGCAGCCAAGAGGGTCGATACAGGGACTCTGGGGCCAACGTCCTGACTTTC.